Shown below are 25 T cell receptor beta chains from a single sample sequenced in a study of spatial heterogeneity in lung cancer. TCRdb recomputed calls from the 5' RACE reads with MiXCR, one row per CDR3 protein. This sample carries about 70,000 distinct CDR3 sequences, less than 9.5% of them seen once, and the ten largest clones take about 2%. The time point: blood at routine non-recurrence follow-up after resection. Material: PBMCs, obtained at follow-up. The receptor set was obtained from a female donor with early-stage non-small cell lung cancer.

At least ten counts were recorded for this clonotype. The V call is TRBV28, the J call TRBJ2-7; D gene ambiguous. Looked up from germline, CDR1 is MDHEN and CDR2 is SYDVKM. This CDR3 is built from 16 residues. The V end lost 3 bases, the J end lost 0 bases, and 15 bases lay between the germline ends. CDR3 region: CASSFPRHRSSYEQYF. CDR3 bases: TGTGCCAGCAGTTTCCCGCGCCATCGCAGCTCCTACGAGCAGTACTTC.

In regard to this clonotype: A clone one base away is much larger, so this may be a read error. Written as DNA, the CDR3 is TGCGCCAGCAGCTTGGCTCAGCAGTTCTTC. Amino acid sequence: CASSLAQQFF. The V and J genes are TRBV5-1 and TRBJ2-1; D unclear. The CDR3 totals 10 residues. Germline V gene sequence: CDR1 SGHRS, CDR2 YFSETQ. V lost 0 bases and J lost 11, with 3 bases in between.

The chain links TRBV7-9 to TRBJ1-2; TRBD1 is a possible D gene (6 bases). The V and J ends lost 5 bases and 5 bases respectively, with 24 bases between them. The CDR3 covers 17 residues. Germline V gene lookup returns CDR1 SEHNR and CDR2 FQNEAQ (reference sequence). The CDR3: CASSPVAETGINYGYTF. The DNA of the CDR3 is TGTGCCAGCAGCCCCGTAGCGGAGACAGGCATTAATTATGGCTACACCTTC. The full variable domain, in which reference TRBV7-9 and TRBJ1-2 provide the parts outside the CDR3, is DTGVSQNPRHKITKRGQNVTFRCDPISEHNRLYWYRQTLGQGPEFLTYFQNEAQLEKSRLLSDRFSAERPKGSFSTLEIQRTEQGDSAMYLCASSPVAETGINYGYTFGSGTRLTVV.

This clonotype was counted ten times or more. The rearrangement uses TRBV19 and TRBJ2-1; D is unresolved. Germline loops: CDR1 LNHDA, CDR2 SQIVND (reference sequence). CDR3 size: 13 residues. The V end was cut by 5 bases, the J end by 9 bases, with 14 bases between. The CDR3 here is CASSPREWPEQFF. The CDR3 bases are TGTGCCAGTAGTCCCCGTGAATGGCCTGAGCAGTTCTTC. Supplemented by reference TRBV19 and TRBJ2-1, the full variable domain reads DGGITQSPKYLFRKEGQNVTLSCEQNLNHDAMYWYRQDPGQGLRLIYYSQIVNDFQKGDIAEGYSVSREKKESFPLTVTSAQKNPTAFYLCASSPREWPEQFFGPGTRLTVL.

This chain's CDR3 is CAILPGRGVTDTQYF. Here the CDR3 DNA reads TGTGCCATCCTGCCAGGGAGGGGAGTCACAGATACGCAGTATTTT. This chain links TRBV10-3 with TRBJ2-3; 7 bases line up with TRBD2. The junction had 10 bases not matched to a gene; V was cut back by 8 bases and J by 2 bases. Looked up from germline, CDR1 is ENHRY and CDR2 is SYGVKD. The length of the CDR3 is 15 residues.

In this sample, this clonotype turned up a few times. The chain joins TRBV7-9 to TRBJ1-2, with TRBD1 matching over 7 bases. Unmatched junction bases numbered 1, after V lost 3 bases and J lost 6 bases. The length of the CDR3 is 12 residues. CDR1 and CDR2 (germline): SEHNR, FQNEAQ (reference sequence). The CDR3, as DNA: TGTGCCAGCAGCTTCACAGGGGATGGCTACACCTTC. Translated: CASSFTGDGYTF.

This clonotype was recorded many times. This chain links TRBV7-8 with TRBJ2-5, with D perhaps TRBD2 (5 bases). The CDR3 contains 13 residues. CDR1 is SGHVS, CDR2 FQNEAQ, per germline. The V and J ends lost 2 bases and 2 bases respectively, with 6 bases between them. The CDR3 DNA reads as TGTGCCAGCAGCTTAAGCGGTCAAGAGACCCAGTACTTC. Translation gives CASSLSGQETQYF.

The sample holds a few counts of this clonotype. The gene calls are TRBV28 and TRBJ1-1; D ambiguous. V shed 6 bases and J shed 12 bases, with 32 bases lying between them. Germline CDR1 is MDHEN and CDR2 is SYDVKM. The CDR3 has 17 residues. The CDR3 DNA follows: TGTGCCAGCAGCTCCGCGTCAGCTAACTGGCTTCTTGGGCAGTCTTTCTTT. Translation: CASSSASANWLLGQSFF.

In its sample, this clonotype was seen many times. The chain joins TRBV5-1 to TRBJ1-2; unclear D gene. The CDR3 length is 13 residues. The V gene lost 4 bases and the J gene lost 4 bases, with 11 bases spanning the gap. CDR1 and CDR2 (germline): SGHRS, YFSETQ. CDR3 amino acids: CASSQSPSYGYTF. The CDR3 region has the DNA TGCGCCAGCAGCCAATCTCCCTCCTATGGCTACACCTTC.

This clonotype was recorded at least ten times. This chain joins TRBV12-3 or TRBV12-4 and TRBJ2-1; D unresolved. V was cut by 10 bases and J by 0 bases, with 4 bases left in between. The CDR3 is 11 amino acids. The CDR3: CAIGSYNEQFF. The CDR3 bases are TGTGCCATCGGCTCCTACAATGAGCAGTTCTTC.

This clonotype was observed a few times. The V gene is TRBV7-9, the J gene TRBJ2-2; no reliable D call. The CDR3 length is 12 residues. V lost 3 bases, J lost 6 bases, and 5 bases lay in between. Germline CDR1 SEHNR, CDR2 FQNEAQ (reference sequence). The CDR3 protein is CASSFSAGELFF. CDR3 nucleotide sequence: TGTGCCAGCAGCTTTTCTGCCGGGGAGCTGTTTTTT.

This clonotype was seen repeatedly, ten times or more. This rearrangement joins TRBV18 to TRBJ1-1, with D unresolved. Germline V CDR1 and CDR2: KGHSH, LQKENI. CDR3 size: 16 residues. Trimming took off 6 bases at V and 1 base at J, with 18 bases between the two ends. CDR3 region: CASSLAPTNTNTEAFF. In nucleotides, the CDR3 is TGTGCCAGCTCGCTAGCACCCACAAACACGAACACTGAAGCTTTCTTT. The full variable domain, in which reference TRBV18 and TRBJ1-1 provide the parts outside the CDR3, is NAGVMQNPRHLVRRRGQEARLRCSPMKGHSHVYWYRQLPEEGLKFMVYLQKENIIDESGMPKERFSAEFPKEGPSILRIQQVVRGDSAAYFCASSLAPTNTNTEAFFGQGTRLTVV.

This clonotype was seen repeatedly, ten times or more. The rearrangement joins TRBV20-1 to TRBJ2-7; 11 bases fit TRBD2. Germline CDR1 is DFQATT and CDR2 is SNEGSKA (reference sequence). Trimming removed 2 bases from V and 5 bases from J; junction bases left unmatched: 8. The CDR3 covers 15 residues. DNA of the CDR3: TGCAGTGCTAGATACCAACTAGCGGGAGCGCACGAGCAGTACTTC. This translates into CSARYQLAGAHEQYF.

This clonotype was observed at least ten times. This chain joins TRBV30 and TRBJ1-5; D may be TRBD1 (6 bases). V shed 1 base and J shed 9 bases, with 16 bases lying between them. This CDR3 has 14 residues. Germline V gene data show CDR1 as GTSNPN and CDR2 as SVGIG (reference sequence). This CDR3 is CAWSGDRTGRPQHF. CDR3 coding DNA: TGTGCCTGGAGTGGTGACAGGACGGGTAGGCCCCAGCATTTT.

This clonotype was recorded a few times. J is TRBJ2-7 and V is TRBV7-2, with D unclear. The CDR3 has 13 residues. Trimming removed 7 bases at V and 3 bases at J, with 13 bases between. The germline V gene has CDR1 SGHTA and CDR2 FQGNSA. CDR3 in DNA: TGTGCCAGCATCCTCCCCGCTAGCTACGAGCAGTACTTC. Amino acid sequence: CASILPASYEQYF.

This clonotype was seen ten or more times. The chain employs TRBV6-5 and TRBJ1-5, with TRBD1 matching over 7 bases. The CDR3 has 15 residues. Trimming at V came to 6 bases and at J to 1 base, leaving 6 bases not matched to a gene. Germline V gene lookup returns CDR1 MNHEY and CDR2 SVGAGI. The CDR3 nucleotides are TGTGCCAGCAGCCGCAGGGGGGAAAGCAATCAGCCCCAGCATTTT. This sequence encodes CASSRRGESNQPQHF.

This clonotype has a count of ten or more. CDR3 amino acids: CASRVDTVSYEQYF. DNA of the CDR3: TGTGCCAGCAGGGTCGATACCGTTTCCTACGAGCAGTACTTC. V is TRBV6-6 and J is TRBJ2-7; D is ambiguous. V dropped 6 bases and J dropped 1 base, with 13 bases sitting between them. Germline-derived CDR1 and CDR2 are MNHNY and SVGAGI (reference sequence). The CDR3 length is 14 residues.

This clonotype was seen only a few times. V usage is TRBV9 and J usage is TRBJ1-1; 8 bases fit TRBD1. The germline V gene has CDR1 SGDLS and CDR2 YYNGEE. The V and J ends lost 3 bases and 3 bases, in that order; junction bases with no gene match: 7. The CDR3 covers 15 residues. CDR3 residues: CASSAHGQGDTEAFF. The CDR3 region has the DNA TGTGCCAGCAGCGCGCACGGACAGGGCGACACTGAAGCTTTCTTT.

This clonotype was counted only a few times. The CDR3 protein is CASSPYQGETFQPQHF. CDR3 coding DNA: TGTGCCAGCTCACCGTACCAGGGGGAGACTTTTCAGCCCCAGCATTTT. The chain employs TRBV18 and TRBJ1-5, with 7 bases matching TRBD1. CDR3 length: 16 residues. The germline V gene has CDR1 KGHSH and CDR2 LQKENI. Trimming cost V 3 bases and J 6 bases; bases outside gene matches: 11.

Concerning this clonotype itself: An end of the junction differs from the germline gene, which may be a read error. The rearrangement uses TRBV28 and TRBJ1-3; 7 nucleotides align to TRBD1. The CDR3 has 19 amino acids. CDR1 and CDR2 from the germline V gene are MDHEN and SYDVKM. The CDR3 DNA reads as TGTACCAGCAGTATCGCCGGGACAGACTTTTTCTACTCTGGAAACACCATATATTTT. As protein: CTSSIAGTDFFYSGNTIYF.

The sample holds a few counts of this clonotype. The CDR3 spells CASSLGSGANVLTF. CDR3 DNA sequence: TGTGCCAGCAGCTTAGGTTCTGGGGCCAACGTCCTGACTTTC. V is TRBV7-2 and J is TRBJ2-6; the D is unclear. The CDR3 consists of 14 residues. Germline V gene lookup returns CDR1 SGHTA and CDR2 FQGNSA. The V end lost 1 base, the J end lost 1 base, and 2 bases lay between the germline ends.

The CDR3 DNA reads as TGTGCCAGCAGCTACGATGGCTACACCTTC. Amino acid sequence: CASSYDGYTF. The V and J genes are TRBV28 and TRBJ1-2, with no clear D. The CDR3 sequence is 10 residues long. V was clipped by 6 bases and J by 6 bases, with 5 bases between them. The germline V gene encodes CDR1 MDHEN and CDR2 SYDVKM.

This clonotype was detected only a few times. The chain uses TRBV5-1 and TRBJ2-2; D is uncertain. Trimming cost V 0 bases and J 3 bases, with 6 bases left between them. This CDR3 has 14 residues. Germline CDR1 and CDR2: SGHRS and YFSETQ. The CDR3 protein is CASSLAGYTGELFF. DNA of the CDR3: TGCGCCAGCAGCTTGGCTGGCTACACCGGGGAGCTGTTTTTT.

This clonotype was observed many times. CDR3 sequence reads: CSVEKSGRTYEQYF. CDR3 coding DNA: TGCAGCGTTGAAAAAAGCGGGAGGACCTACGAGCAGTACTTC. The chain links TRBV29-1 to TRBJ2-7; 9 bases are a match to TRBD2. From germline, CDR1 is SQVTM and CDR2 ANQGSEA. V shed 2 bases and J 2 bases; nucleotides not matched to a gene: 4. The length of the CDR3 is 14 residues.

This clonotype was found many times. This CDR3 is CAISDHKDTFNTEAFF. The CDR3 nucleotides are TGTGCCATCAGTGATCATAAAGACACCTTTAACACTGAAGCTTTCTTT. The gene calls are TRBV10-3 and TRBJ1-1; D remains unclear. Looked up from germline, CDR1 is ENHRY and CDR2 is SYGVKD. The CDR3 sequence is 16 residues long. V gave up 3 bases and J gave up 2 bases, with 16 bases separating them.